Listed below are T cell receptor beta chains from one sample, sequenced in a study of early T cells in non-severe SARS-CoV-2 infection. TCRdb recomputed calls from the 5' RACE reads with MiXCR, one row per CDR3 protein. The table includes fewer than 65,000 distinct CDR3 sequences, about 7.7% detected once. Sequencing used whole blood, obtained at baseline. These receptors were obtained from an adult who was a healthcare worker with PCR-confirmed SARS-CoV-2 infection or an uninfected control (not recorded which). Both conserved end residues are part of each CDR3. D genes are given only for firm matches. Clone size appears in some rows only: once, few, many, or a class for an expanded clone.

d_call j_call clone_size v_call cdr3_nt cdr3_aa
TRBD2 TRBJ2-3 many TRBV7-9 TGTGCCAGCAGCTCTACTAGCGGGAAAGATACGCAGTATTTT CASSSTSGKDTQYF
TRBD2 TRBJ2-3 - TRBV11-2 TGCGCCAGCAGCCCGGGACTAGCGAAGCCAGATACGCAGTATTTT CASSPGLAKPDTQYF
- TRBJ1-2 few TRBV24-1 TGTGCCACCAGCCCGCGAGCGGCACAATCGGGGAACTATGGCTACACCTTC CATSPRAAQSGNYGYTF
TRBD1 TRBJ1-5 - TRBV28 TGTGCCAGCAGTCGAGGGACAGTCAATCAGCCCCAGCATTTT CASSRGTVNQPQHF
TRBD1 TRBJ1-6 few TRBV18 TGTGCCAGCTCACCGGGACAGGGGATCGGCTCACCCCTCCACTTT CASSPGQGIGSPLHF
- TRBJ2-3 many TRBV5-1 TGCGCCAGCAGCTTAGAGGGGGACTATACCTTTAGCACAGATACGCAGTATTTT CASSLEGDYTFSTDTQYF
- TRBJ2-3 - TRBV9 TGTGCCAGCAGCGTAGCTCCACCGGAGGGGGGAGATACGCAGTATTTT CASSVAPPEGGDTQYF
- TRBJ2-5 many TRBV4-1 TGCGCCAGCAGCCAAGACCCAGGGACAGAGACCCAGTACTTC CASSQDPGTETQYF
- TRBJ2-7 - TRBV9 TGTGCCAGCAGCATCGGGATTACGATTGACGAGCAGTACTTC CASSIGITIDEQYF
- TRBJ2-2 many TRBV24-1 TGTGCCACCAGTGATTTACGAGCGAACACCGGGGAGCTGTTTTTT CATSDLRANTGELFF
TRBD1 TRBJ2-4 - TRBV27 TGTGCCAGCAGTTGGACAGGGTCTCGATCCAAAAACATTCAGTACTTC CASSWTGSRSKNIQYF
- TRBJ2-2 many TRBV18 TGTGCCAGCTCACCACGGGAGGAGCTGTTTTTT CASSPREELFF
- TRBJ2-7 few TRBV27 TGTGCCAGCAGTACAGGGCTGCGCGAGCAGTACTTC CASSTGLREQYF
TRBD2 TRBJ2-1 few TRBV11-2 TGTGCCAGCACCCGAGGTAGCGGGCTCTCCTACAATGAGCAGTTCTTC CASTRGSGLSYNEQFF
- TRBJ2-3 many TRBV20-1 TGCAGTGCTAATATGGCGTCAGATACGCAGTATTTT CSANMASDTQYF
TRBD1 TRBJ2-4 many TRBV28 TGTGCCAGCAGTTCGGGCCAACGGGGACAGGTAGCCAAAAACATTCAGTACTTC CASSSGQRGQVAKNIQYF
TRBD2 TRBJ2-3 - TRBV10-3 TGTGCCATCAGTGGGGGCGGAGGCGGGAGCGCAGATACGCAGTATTTT CAISGGGGGSADTQYF
TRBD1 TRBJ1-1 few TRBV4-1 TGCGCCAGCAGGGGACAGTTAAAGAACACTGAAGCTTTCTTT CASRGQLKNTEAFF
TRBD1 TRBJ1-1 - TRBV4-3 TGCGCCAGCAGCCAAGCTGGTCCAGGGGGCAACACTGAAGCTTTCTTT CASSQAGPGGNTEAFF
- TRBJ2-2 many TRBV10-2 TGCGCCAGCAGTACGGAGGGCCGGGTCGCCGGGGAGCTGTTTTTT CASSTEGRVAGELFF
TRBD1 TRBJ2-7 - TRBV7-9 TGTGCCAGCAGAAACATAGACAGGGTATCCTACGAGCAGTACTTC CASRNIDRVSYEQYF
- TRBJ2-2 - TRBV29-1 TGCAGCGTGGAGGGACACGCGAACACCGGGGAGCTGTTTTTT CSVEGHANTGELFF
TRBD1 TRBJ1-5 - TRBV15 TGTGCCACCAGCAGAGATGGACAGGAGAATCAGCCCCAGCATTTT CATSRDGQENQPQHF
- TRBJ1-5 - TRBV18 TGTGCCAGCTCACGACAGGAGTTTCAGCCCCAGCATTTT CASSRQEFQPQHF
- TRBJ1-2 few TRBV29-1 TGCAGCGTTGCAGGGTACCTCTATGGCTACACCTTC CSVAGYLYGYTF
TRBD2 TRBJ2-7 once TRBV2 TGTGCCAGCAGGCTTAGCGGGAGAGCAACCTACGAGCAGTACTTC CASRLSGRATYEQYF
- TRBJ2-7 once TRBV28 TGTGCCAGCGATTCTCGTCTGGGATTCTACGAGCAGTACTTC CASDSRLGFYEQYF
- TRBJ2-3 few TRBV11-3 TGTGCCAGCAGCTTAAATAGCGGACCCATGGATACGCAGTATTTT CASSLNSGPMDTQYF
TRBD1 TRBJ2-7 - TRBV5-1 TGCGCCAGCAACACACAGGGGGAAGGCGAGCAGTACTTC CASNTQGEGEQYF
TRBD1 TRBJ2-7 few TRBV12-3/TRBV12-4 TGTGCCAGCAGTCCCTCGGGAGGGACAGGGGGCGAAAGGGCTTTCGAGCAGTACTTC CASSPSGGTGGERAFEQYF
- TRBJ2-2 many TRBV7-3 TGTGCCAGCAGCTTAAGTAGCGCGAACACCGGGGAGCTGTTTTTT CASSLSSANTGELFF
TRBD2 TRBJ2-1 many TRBV29-1 TGCAGCGTTGAATGGCGGGAGGGCCTCGAGCAGTTCTTC CSVEWREGLEQFF
- TRBJ2-5 many TRBV12-3/TRBV12-4 TGTGCCAGCAGTCCCCCGAGGTACCAAGAGACCCAGTACTTC CASSPPRYQETQYF
- TRBJ2-3 many TRBV28 TGTGCCAGCAGAAGAGGGGCGGGACTCAGCACAGATACGCAGTATTTT CASRRGAGLSTDTQYF
TRBD1 TRBJ2-2 - TRBV11-2 TGTGCCAGCAGATCCCCCGGGACAGGAAACACCGGGGAGCTGTTTTTT CASRSPGTGNTGELFF
- TRBJ2-3 few TRBV7-2 TGTGCCAGCAGCTTAGCCACAGATACGCAGTATTTT CASSLATDTQYF
TRBD1 TRBJ2-3 - TRBV29-1 TGCAGCGTTGAAAGTCTCAGGGGGCGAGGGCCTGATACGCAGTATTTT CSVESLRGRGPDTQYF
- TRBJ1-5 - TRBV7-8 TGTGCCAGCGTACAGGGTTATAGCAATCAGCCCCAGCATTTT CASVQGYSNQPQHF
TRBD1 TRBJ2-5 few TRBV10-3 TGTGCCATCAGGGCCGCCTCCGGGACAGTCCAAGAGACCCAGTACTTC CAIRAASGTVQETQYF
TRBD1 TRBJ2-4 - TRBV20-1 TGCAGTGCTAGAGCGGGACAGGGAGTTTTAGGTTCGGCCAAAAACATTCAGTACTTC CSARAGQGVLGSAKNIQYF
- TRBJ2-7 - TRBV4-1 TGCGCCAGCAGCCAAGAGGGCATCTCCTACGAGCAGTACTTC CASSQEGISYEQYF
TRBD2 TRBJ2-6 medium-sized TRBV5-1 TGCGCCAGCAGCTTGTTAGCGGGGATCGGGGCCAACGTCCTGACTTTC CASSLLAGIGANVLTF
TRBD1 TRBJ2-7 few TRBV4-1 TGCGCCAGCAGCCCGACAGGGGGTTCCTACGAGCAGTACTTC CASSPTGGSYEQYF